This T cell receptor (beta chain) derives from a study of T cell responses to AZD1222 COVID-19 vaccine. As for the study in general: Pooled together were second doses at about 4 or about 12 weeks.

This table comes from immunoSEQ multiplex PCR, and its TCRdb copy is limited to in-frame clones, with some not included. In the table there are about 160,000 clones, over 75% of which are singletons. CDR3 size: 13 residues. V gave up 7 bases and J gave up 8 bases, with 15 bases separating them. The clonotype was recovered from an adult in good health. This chain uses TRBV12-3 or TRBV12-4 with TRBJ2-1; D remains ambiguous. The sample in question was peripheral blood, obtained on day 0 of AZD1222 vaccination. CDR3: CASNLTPAYEQFF. The CDR3 region has the DNA TGTGCCAGCAATCTGACCCCCGCCTATGAGCAGTTCTTC.